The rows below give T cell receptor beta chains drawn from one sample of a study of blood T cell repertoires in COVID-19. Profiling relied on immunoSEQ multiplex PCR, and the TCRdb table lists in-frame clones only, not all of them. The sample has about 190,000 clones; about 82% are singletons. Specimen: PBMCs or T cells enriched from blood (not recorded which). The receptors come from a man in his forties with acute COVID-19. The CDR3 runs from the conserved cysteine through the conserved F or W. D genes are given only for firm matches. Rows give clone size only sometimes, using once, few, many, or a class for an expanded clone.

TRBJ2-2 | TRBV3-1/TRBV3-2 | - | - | CASSQDRRAGELFF | TGTGCCAGCAGCCAAGATCGGAGGGCCGGGGAGCTGTTTTTT
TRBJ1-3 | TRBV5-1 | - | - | CASSGTGQLGGNTIYF | TGCGCCAGCAGCGGAACAGGGCAATTAGGTGGAAACACCATATATTTT
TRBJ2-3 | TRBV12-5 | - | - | CASGLGGTDTQYF | TGTGCTAGTGGTCTCGGGGGCACAGATACGCAGTATTTT
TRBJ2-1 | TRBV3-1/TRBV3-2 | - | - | CASSQAPPVSHNEQFF | TGTGCCAGCAGCCAAGCCCCTCCGGTAAGCCACAATGAGCAGTTCTTC
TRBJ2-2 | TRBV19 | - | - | CASSILPMGDTGELFF | TGTGCCAGTAGTATTCTCCCCATGGGAGACACCGGGGAGCTGTTTTTT
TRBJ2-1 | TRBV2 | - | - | CASSTDSARGNEQFF | TGTGCCAGCAGTACGGACAGCGCCCGGGGCAATGAGCAGTTCTTC
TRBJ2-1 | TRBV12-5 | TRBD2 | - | CASGSGLAVHNEQFF | TGTGCTAGTGGCTCCGGGCTAGCGGTCCACAATGAGCAGTTCTTC
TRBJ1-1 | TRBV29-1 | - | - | CSVLNLGGSTEAFF | TGCAGCGTCCTCAACCTCGGGGGTAGCACTGAAGCTTTCTTT
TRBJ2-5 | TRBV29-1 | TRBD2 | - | CSVTSGQETQYF | TGCAGCGTTACTAGCGGACAAGAGACCCAGTACTTC
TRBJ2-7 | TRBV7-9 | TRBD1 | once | CASSSPRTGRYEQYF | TGTGCCAGCAGCTCTCCACGGACAGGGCGGTACGAGCAGTACTTC
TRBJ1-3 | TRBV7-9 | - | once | CASSLASAGNTIYF | TGTGCCAGCAGCTTAGCTTCGGCTGGAAACACCATATATTTT
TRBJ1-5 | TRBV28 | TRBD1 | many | CASSFKGAQSNQPQHF | TGTGCCAGCAGTTTTAAGGGGGCCCAAAGCAATCAGCCCCAGCATTTT
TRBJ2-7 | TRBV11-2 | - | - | CASSLAPGVYEQYF | TGTGCCAGCAGCTTAGCCCCAGGTGTCTACGAGCAGTACTTC
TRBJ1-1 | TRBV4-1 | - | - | CASSQGYRGFF | TGCGCCAGCAGCCAAGGGTACCGGGGTTTCTTT
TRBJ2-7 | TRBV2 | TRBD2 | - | CASSGSGGEQYF | TGTGCCAGCAGTGGGTCGGGGGGCGAGCAGTACTTC
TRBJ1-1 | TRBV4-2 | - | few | CASSSRTGNTEAFF | TGTGCCAGCAGCTCTCGGACTGGGAACACTGAAGCTTTCTTT
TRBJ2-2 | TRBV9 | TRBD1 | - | CASSVGGAGGFTGELFF | TGTGCCAGCAGCGTAGGTGGGGCAGGGGGCTTTACCGGGGAGCTGTTTTTT
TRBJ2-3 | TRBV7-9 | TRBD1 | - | CASSAGGARSDTQYF | TGTGCCAGCAGCGCAGGGGGCGCGAGATCAGATACGCAGTATTTT
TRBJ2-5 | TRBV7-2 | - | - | CASSFNMRETQYF | TGTGCCAGCAGCTTCAATATGCGAGAGACCCAGTACTTC
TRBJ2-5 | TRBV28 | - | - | CASSSHGSGQETQYF | TGTGCCAGCAGTTCCCATGGGAGCGGACAAGAGACCCAGTACTTC